In this sample, the clone carrying this TCR beta chain turned up a few times. Antigen specificity is unknown. The source of the sample is a study of post-analysis software for immune sequencing data. Across the whole study: As for disease course, relapsing-remitting, secondary progressive and progressive-relapsing multiple sclerosis were all included.

CDR1 ENHRY and CDR2 SYGVKD come from the germline V gene. The CDR3 runs 15 residues. The V end was cut by 3 bases, the J end by 2 bases, with 12 bases between. Sequencing libraries made from TCR beta cDNA carried unique molecular identifiers. MiXCR was run by TCRdb on the PCR reads, yielding one entry per CDR3 protein. The sample includes some 800,000 distinct CDR3 sequences, 46% of them seen just once. Study results and caveats: Controls showed lower frequencies than patients for four to six TRBV segments, and TRBV5-6, TRBV5-1 and TRBV20-1 were among these. By F measure, strong co-clustering occurred among samples prepared in the same batch. For normalized Chao1 diversity, multiple sclerosis patients scored significantly lower than controls did.

The chain is built from TRBV10-3 and TRBJ2-3; unclear D gene. The sequencing sample was made of blood. This TCR was sampled from a girl aged 5 to 17 with multiple sclerosis. The CDR3 DNA reads TGTGCCATCAGTGACCAGGACCTAATCACAGATACGCAGTATTTT. It is translated as CAISDQDLITDTQYF.